The 3 T cell receptor beta chains below were found in one sample sequenced in a study of CD8+CD57+ T cells in acquired aplastic anemia. Profiling that covered TCR beta VDJ and CDR3 relied on genomic DNA as its template. TCRdb reprocessed the reads via MiXCR and lists one record per CDR3 protein. The sample carries approximately 250,000 distinct CDR3 sequences, around 82% recorded once. For sequencing, patients were chosen who had shown expansion of CD8+CD57+ cells by flow cytometry. The sample consisted of sorted CD4+, CD8+, or CD8+CD57+ T cells (not recorded which) from PBMCs. These receptors all stem from a human donor with aplastic anemia.

The rearrangement uses TRBV9 and TRBJ2-7, with D possibly being TRBD1 (5 bases). The CDR3 consists of 18 residues. V lost 3 bases, J lost 2 bases, and 24 bases lay in between. Germline V gene data show CDR1 as SGDLS and CDR2 as YYNGEE. The CDR3 DNA is TGTGCCAGCAGCGCACTACCGGGCTGGGGCAGCCCCACCTACGAGCAGTACGTC. This codes for CASSALPGWGSPTYEQYV.

A single count supports this clonotype. This sequence joins TRBV9 and TRBJ2-7; 10 nucleotides line up with TRBD1. V trimming: 3 bases; J trimming: 5 bases; junction bases outside the gene matches: 5. The length of the CDR3 is 14 residues. Looked up from germline, CDR1 is SGDLS and CDR2 is YYNGEE. CDR3 residues: CASSEGGTGDEQYV. The CDR3 region has the DNA TGTGCCAGCAGCGAAGGGGGGACAGGGGACGAGCAGTACGTC.

The V call is TRBV9, the J call TRBJ1-5; D ambiguous. The CDR3 is made up of 15 amino acids. Looked up from germline, CDR1 is SGDLS and CDR2 is YYNGEE. V gave up 0 bases and J gave up 4 bases, with 11 bases separating them. CDR3 nucleotides: TGTGCCAGCAGCGTAGGGGCCTATACAAATCAGCCCCAGCATTTT. Encoded protein: CASSVGAYTNQPQHF.